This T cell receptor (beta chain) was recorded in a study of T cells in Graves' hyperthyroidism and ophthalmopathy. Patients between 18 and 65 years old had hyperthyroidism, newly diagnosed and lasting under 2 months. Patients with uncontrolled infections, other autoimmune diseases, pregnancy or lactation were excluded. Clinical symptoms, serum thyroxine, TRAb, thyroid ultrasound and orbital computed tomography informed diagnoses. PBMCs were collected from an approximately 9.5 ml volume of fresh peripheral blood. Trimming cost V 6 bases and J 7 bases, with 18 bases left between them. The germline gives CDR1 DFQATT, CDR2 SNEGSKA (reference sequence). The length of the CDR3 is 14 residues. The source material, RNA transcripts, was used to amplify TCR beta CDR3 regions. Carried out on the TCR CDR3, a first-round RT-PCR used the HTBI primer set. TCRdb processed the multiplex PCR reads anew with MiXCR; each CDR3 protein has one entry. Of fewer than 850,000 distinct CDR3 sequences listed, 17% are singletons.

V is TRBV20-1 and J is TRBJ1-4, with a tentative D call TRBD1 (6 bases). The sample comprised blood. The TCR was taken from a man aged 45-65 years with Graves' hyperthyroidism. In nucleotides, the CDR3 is TGCAGTGCCCCGGTCCCGGGGGGCGGTGAAAAACTGTTTTTT. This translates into CSAPVPGGGEKLFF.